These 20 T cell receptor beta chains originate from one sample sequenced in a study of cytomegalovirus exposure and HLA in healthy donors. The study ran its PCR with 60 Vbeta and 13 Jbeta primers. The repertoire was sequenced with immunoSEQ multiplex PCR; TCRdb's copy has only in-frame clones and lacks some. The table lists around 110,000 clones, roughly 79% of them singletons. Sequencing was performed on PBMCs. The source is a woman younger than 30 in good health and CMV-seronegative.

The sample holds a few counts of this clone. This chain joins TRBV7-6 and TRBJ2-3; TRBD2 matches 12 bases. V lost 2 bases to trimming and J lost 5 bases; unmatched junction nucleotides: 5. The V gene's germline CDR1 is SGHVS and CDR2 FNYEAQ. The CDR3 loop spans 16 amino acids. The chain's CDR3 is CASSLLAGGHGDTQYF. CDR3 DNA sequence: TGTGCCAGCAGCTTACTAGCGGGGGGGCATGGAGATACGCAGTATTTT.

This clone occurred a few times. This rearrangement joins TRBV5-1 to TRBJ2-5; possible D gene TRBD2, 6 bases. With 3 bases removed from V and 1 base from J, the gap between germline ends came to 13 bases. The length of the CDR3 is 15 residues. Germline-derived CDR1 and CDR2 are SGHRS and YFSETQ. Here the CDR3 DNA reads TGCGCCAGCAGCTCCGCCGCCGGGGGCCAAGAGACCCAGTACTTC. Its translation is CASSSAAGGQETQYF.

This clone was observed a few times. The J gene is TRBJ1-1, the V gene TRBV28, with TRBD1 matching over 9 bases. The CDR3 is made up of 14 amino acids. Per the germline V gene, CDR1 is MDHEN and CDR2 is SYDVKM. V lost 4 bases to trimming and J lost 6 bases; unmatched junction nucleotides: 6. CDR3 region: CASSYLRDRAEAFF. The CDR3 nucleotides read TGTGCCAGCAGTTATCTCCGGGACAGGGCTGAAGCTTTCTTT.

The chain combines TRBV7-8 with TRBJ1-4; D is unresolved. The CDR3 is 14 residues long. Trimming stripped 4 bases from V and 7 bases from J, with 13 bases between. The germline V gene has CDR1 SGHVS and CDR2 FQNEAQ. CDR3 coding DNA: TGTGCCAGCAGCTCGTTGGAGTCTCTTGAAAAACTGTTTTTT. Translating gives CASSSLESLEKLFF.

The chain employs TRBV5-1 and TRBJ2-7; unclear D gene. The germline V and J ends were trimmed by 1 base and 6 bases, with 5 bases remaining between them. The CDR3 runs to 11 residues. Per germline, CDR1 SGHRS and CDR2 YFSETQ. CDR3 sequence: CASSLSSEQYF. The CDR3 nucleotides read TGCGCCAGCAGCTTGTCTAGCGAGCAGTACTTC.

CDR3 in amino acids: CASSRAQGAPTNEKLFF. Here the CDR3 DNA reads TGCGCCAGCAGCCGGGCACAGGGGGCTCCAACTAATGAAAAACTGTTTTTT. The gene calls are TRBV4-1 and TRBJ1-4; 9 positions agree with TRBD1. V lost 4 bases, J lost 0 bases, and 6 bases stayed unmatched. Per the germline V gene, CDR1 is MGHRA and CDR2 is YSYEKL. The CDR3 covers 17 residues.

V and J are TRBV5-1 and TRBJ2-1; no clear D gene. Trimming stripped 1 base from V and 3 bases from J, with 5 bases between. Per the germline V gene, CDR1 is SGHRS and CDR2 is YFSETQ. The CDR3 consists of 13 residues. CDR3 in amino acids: CASSLNYYNEQFF. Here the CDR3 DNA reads TGCGCCAGCAGCTTGAACTACTACAATGAGCAGTTCTTC.

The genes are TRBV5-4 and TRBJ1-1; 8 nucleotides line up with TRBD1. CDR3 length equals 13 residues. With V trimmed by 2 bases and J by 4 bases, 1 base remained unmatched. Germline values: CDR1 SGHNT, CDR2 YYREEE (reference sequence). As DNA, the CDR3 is TGTGCCAGCAGCTTACAGGGGGGCACTGAAGCTTTCTTT. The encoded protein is CASSLQGGTEAFF.

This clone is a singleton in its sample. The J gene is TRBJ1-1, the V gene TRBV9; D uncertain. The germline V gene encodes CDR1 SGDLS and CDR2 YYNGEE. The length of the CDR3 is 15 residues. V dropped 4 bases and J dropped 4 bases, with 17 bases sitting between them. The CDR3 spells CASSPQVRLATEAFF. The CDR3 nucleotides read TGTGCCAGCAGCCCCCAAGTCAGGTTGGCCACTGAAGCTTTCTTT.

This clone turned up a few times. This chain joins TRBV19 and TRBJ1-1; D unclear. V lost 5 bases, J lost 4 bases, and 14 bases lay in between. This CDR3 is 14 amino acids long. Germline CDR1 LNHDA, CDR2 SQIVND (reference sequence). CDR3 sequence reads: CASSPTPRGTEAFF. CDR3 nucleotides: TGTGCCAGTAGTCCTACCCCACGGGGCACTGAAGCTTTCTTT.

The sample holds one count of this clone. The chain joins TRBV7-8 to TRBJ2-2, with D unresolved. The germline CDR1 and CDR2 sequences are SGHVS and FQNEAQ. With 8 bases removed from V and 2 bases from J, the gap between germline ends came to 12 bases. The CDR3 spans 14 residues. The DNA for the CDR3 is TGTGCCAGCCGTGTCACAGATAACACCGGGGAGCTGTTTTTT. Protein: CASRVTDNTGELFF.

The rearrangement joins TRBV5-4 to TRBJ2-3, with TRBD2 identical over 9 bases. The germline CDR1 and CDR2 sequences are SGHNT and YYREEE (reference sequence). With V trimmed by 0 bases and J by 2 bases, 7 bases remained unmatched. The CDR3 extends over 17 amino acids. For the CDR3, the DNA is TGTGCCAGCAGCTTGGGAGCTAGCGGGGCGTACACAGATACGCAGTATTTT. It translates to CASSLGASGAYTDTQYF.

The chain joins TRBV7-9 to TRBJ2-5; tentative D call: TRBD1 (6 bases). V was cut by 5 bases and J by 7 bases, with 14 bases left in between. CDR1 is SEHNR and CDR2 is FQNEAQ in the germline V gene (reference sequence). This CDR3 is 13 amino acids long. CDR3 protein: CASSQDSFGTQYF. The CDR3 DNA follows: TGTGCCAGCAGCCAGGACAGCTTCGGGACCCAGTACTTC.

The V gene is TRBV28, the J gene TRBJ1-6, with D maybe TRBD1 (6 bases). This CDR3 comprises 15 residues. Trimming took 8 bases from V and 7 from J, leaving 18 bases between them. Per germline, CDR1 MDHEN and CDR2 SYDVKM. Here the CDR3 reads CASYPPAGANSPLHF. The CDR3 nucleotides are TGTGCCAGCTACCCGCCGGCAGGGGCCAATTCACCCCTCCACTTT.

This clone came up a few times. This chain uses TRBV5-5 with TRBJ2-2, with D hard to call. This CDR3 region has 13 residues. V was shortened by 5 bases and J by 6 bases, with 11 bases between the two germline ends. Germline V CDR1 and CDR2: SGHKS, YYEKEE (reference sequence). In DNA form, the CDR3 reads TGTGCCAGCAGTCTCAAAGACTCCGGGGAGCTGTTTTTT. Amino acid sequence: CASSLKDSGELFF. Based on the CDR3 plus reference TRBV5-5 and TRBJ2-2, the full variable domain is DAGVTQSPTHLIKTRGQQVTLRCSPISGHKSVSWYQQVLGQGPQFIFQYYEKEERGRGNFPDRFSARQFPNYSSELNVNALLLGDSALYLCASSLKDSGELFFGEGSRLTVL.

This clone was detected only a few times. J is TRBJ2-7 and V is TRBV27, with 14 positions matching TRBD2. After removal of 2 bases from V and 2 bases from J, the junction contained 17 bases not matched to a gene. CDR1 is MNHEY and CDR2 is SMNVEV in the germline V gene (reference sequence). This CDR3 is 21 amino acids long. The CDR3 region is CASSLRASAGLAGARPYEQYF. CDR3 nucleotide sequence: TGTGCCAGCAGTTTAAGGGCCAGCGCGGGACTAGCGGGAGCCCGCCCCTACGAGCAGTACTTC.

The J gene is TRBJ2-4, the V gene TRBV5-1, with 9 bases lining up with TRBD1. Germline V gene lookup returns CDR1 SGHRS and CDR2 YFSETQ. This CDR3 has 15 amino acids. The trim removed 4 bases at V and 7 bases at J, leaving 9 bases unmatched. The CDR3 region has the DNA TGCGCCAGCAGCCTACGGGACAGGGAGGGGAACATTCAGTACTTC. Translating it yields CASSLRDREGNIQYF.

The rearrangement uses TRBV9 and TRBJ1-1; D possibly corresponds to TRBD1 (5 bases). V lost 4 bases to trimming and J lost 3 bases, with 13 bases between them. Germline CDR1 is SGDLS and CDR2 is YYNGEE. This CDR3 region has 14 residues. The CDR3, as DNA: TGTGCCAGCAGCACCGGGACTGCCGACACTGAAGCTTTCTTT. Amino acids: CASSTGTADTEAFF. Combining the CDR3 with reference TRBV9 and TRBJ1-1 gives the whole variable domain DSGVTQTPKHLITATGQRVTLRCSPRSGDLSVYWYQQSLDQGLQFLIQYYNGEERAKGNILERFSAQQFPDLHSELNLSSLELGDSALYFCASSTGTADTEAFFGQGTRLTVV.

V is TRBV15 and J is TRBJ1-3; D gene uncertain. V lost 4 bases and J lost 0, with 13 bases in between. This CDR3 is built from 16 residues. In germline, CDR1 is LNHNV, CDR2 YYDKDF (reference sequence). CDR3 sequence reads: CATSTDPGDSGNTIYF. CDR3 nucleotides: TGTGCCACCAGCACGGATCCGGGAGACTCTGGAAACACCATATATTTT.

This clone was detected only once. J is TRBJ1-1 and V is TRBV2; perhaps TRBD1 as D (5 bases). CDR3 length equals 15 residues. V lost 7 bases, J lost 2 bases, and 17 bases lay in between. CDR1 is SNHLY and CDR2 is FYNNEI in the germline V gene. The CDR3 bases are TGTGCCAGCATAGGGGTCCCAGGGTCTAACACTGAAGCTTTCTTT. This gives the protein CASIGVPGSNTEAFF.